A selection of T cell receptor beta chains follows, all from one sample in a study of vaccination effects on CD4 cells after COVID-19. Here immunoSEQ multiplex PCR was the method, and the copy in TCRdb shows in-frame clones only, minus some. The sample has 20,000 to 30,000 clones, 69% seen once; the top ten hold 15% to 20%. Their antigen targets remain unknown. Sequencing was performed on CD4+ T cells from PBMCs cultured with SARS-CoV-2 spike peptides, taken before COVID-19 vaccination. The receptors come from a human donor who had a prior SARS-CoV-2 infection. CDR3s include the opening cysteine and the closing phenylalanine or tryptophan. D genes are given only for firm matches. For some rows the clone size is stated as once, few or many, or as a class when expanded; others skip it.

>TRBV10-1|TRBJ1-1|-|-
CANWEGYLGDTEAFF
TGCGCCAATTGGGAGGGATACCTGGGGGACACTGAAGCTTTCTTT
>TRBV5-6|TRBJ2-2|-|-
CASSFQVFLGSRNTGELFF
TGTGCCAGCAGCTTTCAGGTCTTCCTAGGGAGCCGGAACACCGGGGAGCTGTTTTTT
>TRBV5-1|TRBJ2-2|TRBD2|-
CASSVSGGHYRELFF
TGCGCCAGCAGCGTTAGCGGGGGACATTATCGGGAGCTGTTTTTT
>TRBV5-4|TRBJ2-5|TRBD2|-
CASSQGLAEQETQYF
TGTGCCAGCAGCCAGGGACTAGCGGAGCAAGAGACCCAGTACTTC
>TRBV2|TRBJ1-4|-|-
CASKAGRANEKLFF
TGTGCCAGCAAGGCGGGCAGAGCTAATGAAAAACTGTTTTTT
>TRBV18|TRBJ2-6|-|-
CASSPGVSGANVLTF
TGTGCCAGCTCACCTGGAGTCTCTGGGGCCAACGTCCTGACTTTC
>TRBV5-6|TRBJ2-2|TRBD2|-
CASSMTGGTGELFF
TGTGCCAGCAGCATGACGGGGGGTACCGGGGAGCTGTTTTTT
>TRBV18|TRBJ1-5|TRBD1|few
CASSPLEGAGNQPQHF
TGTGCCAGCTCACCACTGGAGGGGGCGGGCAATCAGCCCCAGCATTTT
>TRBV14|TRBJ2-3|TRBD2|-
CASSPPNPGLADRTDTQYF
TGTGCCAGCAGCCCCCCGAATCCGGGACTAGCGGATCGGACAGATACGCAGTATTTT
>TRBV5-4|TRBJ2-3|TRBD1|once
CASTGQGEVDTQYF
TGTGCCAGCACGGGACAGGGGGAGGTTGATACGCAGTATTTT
>TRBV5-1|TRBJ2-3|-|-
CASSSSGTDTQYF
TGCGCCAGCAGCTCTAGCGGCACAGATACGCAGTATTTT
>TRBV7-8|TRBJ1-2|-|-
CASSLGRYGYTF
TGTGCCAGCAGCTTAGGCCGGTATGGCTACACCTTC
>TRBV10-1|TRBJ2-7|TRBD1|-
CAAGGRDYEQYF
TGCGCCGCAGGGGGCAGGGACTACGAGCAGTACTTC
>TRBV6-5|TRBJ2-7|TRBD2|-
CASRFGGGPYEQYF
TGTGCCAGCAGGTTCGGGGGGGGCCCCTACGAGCAGTACTTC
>TRBV7-9|TRBJ2-3|TRBD2|few
CASSLNSGREDTQYF
TGTGCCAGCAGCCTTAATAGCGGGAGAGAGGATACGCAGTATTTT
>TRBV5-1|TRBJ1-1|-|few
CASSLTDRSTEAFF
TGCGCCAGCAGCTTGACCGACAGGAGCACTGAAGCTTTCTTT
>TRBV12-3/TRBV12-4|TRBJ1-2|-|-
CASSGEGVGYTF
TGTGCCAGCAGTGGGGAGGGAGTTGGCTACACCTTC
>TRBV11-3|TRBJ2-7|-|once
CASSLGGLSYEQYF
TGTGCCAGCAGCTTGGGTGGGTTGTCCTACGAGCAGTACTTC
>TRBV7-9|TRBJ1-4|-|few
CASSLGNEKLFF
TGTGCCAGCAGCTTAGGCAATGAAAAACTGTTTTTT
>TRBV30|TRBJ1-5|-|-
CAWSLDRPHNQPQHF
TGTGCCTGGAGTTTAGACAGGCCTCACAATCAGCCCCAGCATTTT
>TRBV27|TRBJ2-1|TRBD2|-
CASSSPGLGDEQFF
TGTGCCAGCAGTTCACCGGGACTAGGGGATGAGCAGTTCTTC
>TRBV7-8|TRBJ1-2|TRBD1|-
CASSLDPGQGSTNYGYTF
TGTGCCAGCAGCCTCGATCCGGGACAGGGATCCACTAACTATGGCTACACCTTC
>TRBV21-1|TRBJ1-6|-|-
CASSIYSSYNSPLHF
TGTGCCAGCAGCATTTACAGCTCCTATAATTCACCCCTCCACTTT
>TRBV20-1|TRBJ1-1|-|few
CSASRGMNTEAFF
TGCAGTGCTAGTCGGGGGATGAACACTGAAGCTTTCTTT
>TRBV9|TRBJ2-3|TRBD2|-
CASSAIAGSLVDTQYF
TGTGCCAGCAGCGCTATAGCGGGGTCCCTTGTAGATACGCAGTATTTT
>TRBV4-3|TRBJ2-7|-|large
CASSQDARQGSLAPYEQYF
TGCGCCAGCAGCCAAGATGCCCGGCAGGGAAGTCTAGCTCCCTACGAGCAGTACTTC
>TRBV19|TRBJ1-1|TRBD1|-
CASSILTGGTEAFF
TGTGCCAGTAGTATCTTGACAGGGGGCACTGAAGCTTTCTTT
>TRBV13|TRBJ2-1|-|few
CASSLRAVNEQFF
TGTGCCAGCAGCCTCCGGGCGGTGAATGAGCAGTTCTTC
>TRBV19|TRBJ2-1|TRBD2|-
CASSPRSGSLNEQFF
TGTGCCAGTAGTCCGAGAAGCGGGAGTTTAAATGAGCAGTTCTTC
>TRBV5-1|TRBJ2-5|-|once
CASGTGRDTLQETQYF
TGCGCCAGCGGGACCGGACGGGACACCCTTCAAGAGACCCAGTACTTC
>TRBV7-2|TRBJ1-2|TRBD1|-
CASSINRGDYGYTF
TGTGCCAGCAGCATTAACAGGGGGGACTATGGCTACACCTTC
>TRBV11-3|TRBJ2-7|-|-
CASSLGGKRYEQYF
TGTGCCAGCAGCTTAGGGGGAAAGAGGTACGAGCAGTACTTC
>TRBV6-5|TRBJ2-7|TRBD1|-
CASSYPGTGVQYF
TGTGCCAGCAGTTACCCTGGGACAGGGGTGCAGTACTTC
>TRBV2|TRBJ2-6|-|-
CASSEARGRGGANVLTF
TGTGCCAGCAGTGAAGCGCGGGGCAGGGGTGGGGCCAACGTCCTGACTTTC
>TRBV24-1|TRBJ1-5|TRBD1|-
CATSDSSYRGAGQPQHF
TGTGCCACCAGTGATTCGTCATACAGGGGAGCAGGTCAGCCCCAGCATTTT
>TRBV28|TRBJ1-5|-|few
CASSLGGNSNQPQHF
TGTGCCAGCAGTTTAGGAGGGAATAGCAATCAGCCCCAGCATTTT
>TRBV18|TRBJ2-7|TRBD1|-
CASSPPTGDEQYF
TGTGCCAGCTCACCACCCACAGGGGACGAGCAGTACTTC
>TRBV5-5|TRBJ2-5|-|-
CASSFWNTQETQYF
TGTGCCAGCAGCTTTTGGAACACACAAGAGACCCAGTACTTC
>TRBV11-2|TRBJ2-7|TRBD2|-
CASSLEAFVAGLPGEQYF
TGTGCCAGCAGCTTAGAGGCTTTCGTAGCGGGCCTACCGGGCGAGCAGTACTTC
>TRBV4-1|TRBJ1-4|TRBD1|-
CASSQAAGQGEKLFF
TGCGCCAGCAGCCAAGCGGCCGGACAGGGCGAAAAACTGTTTTTT
>TRBV5-1|TRBJ1-4|-|-
CASSEGERGKLFF
TGCGCCAGCAGCGAGGGAGAACGCGGAAAACTGTTTTTT
>TRBV11-2|TRBJ2-7|-|-
CASSLAGLSYEQYF
TGTGCCAGCAGCTTAGCGGGCCTATCCTACGAGCAGTACTTC
>TRBV11-2|TRBJ2-3|TRBD1|-
CASSFEGGGPQYF
TGTGCCAGCAGCTTCGAAGGGGGCGGGCCGCAGTATTTT
>TRBV7-9|TRBJ1-6|-|-
CASSYKWGIGSAPLHF
TGTGCCAGCAGCTACAAATGGGGGATAGGTAGTGCACCCCTCCACTTT
>TRBV7-2|TRBJ2-3|-|-
CASSLQGGGSYVGDTQYF
TGTGCCAGCAGCTTACAGGGGGGGGGAAGTTATGTAGGAGATACGCAGTATTTT
>TRBV12-2|TRBJ1-3|-|-
CASRLARQGPGNTIYF
TGTGCAAGTCGCTTAGCGCGACAGGGTCCTGGAAACACCATATATTTT
>TRBV2|TRBJ1-2|-|-
CASSDRQSFYGYTF
TGTGCCAGCAGTGACCGGCAGAGTTTTTATGGCTACACCTTC
>TRBV3-1/TRBV3-2|TRBJ2-1|-|-
CASSQDRRSSYNEQFF
TGTGCCAGCAGCCAAGATCGGAGGAGCTCCTACAATGAGCAGTTCTTC
>TRBV27|TRBJ2-2|TRBD2|few
CASSFIPMTSGYTGELFF
TGTGCCAGCAGCTTTATCCCGATGACTAGCGGATACACCGGGGAGCTGTTTTTT